The source of this T cell receptor (beta chain) is a study of blood T cell repertoires in COVID-19. Study details: Samples representing acute and convalescent COVID-19 were sourced from the United States, Italy and Spain.

Study processing details: Estimates of nucleated cell counts were drawn from the amplification of reference gene primers. The protocol was immunoSEQ multiplex PCR, while the TCRdb copy is restricted to in-frame clones and leaves out a portion. That table supplies the V and J calls and clone size; D and trimming were determined from the DNA. This repertoire shows some 260,000 clones, roughly 88% found once; its top ten account for roughly a tenth. V shed 0 bases and J shed 0 bases, with 10 bases lying between them. The CDR3 length is 15 residues. CDR1 and CDR2 from the germline V gene are SGHRS and YFSETQ.

Material for sequencing was peripheral blood. The V call is TRBV5-1, the J call TRBJ2-7; D not certain. This receptor was taken from a woman aged 70-85 years with COVID-19, enrolled during active disease. CDR3 in DNA: TGCGCCAGCAGCTTGGGGGCAGATTACTCCTACGAGCAGTACTTC. Amino acids: CASSLGADYSYEQYF.